Described below is a single TCR beta chain sequence and its context. The antigen is undetermined. The data were obtained in a study of cytomegalovirus exposure and HLA in healthy donors. PCR was performed using 60 Vbeta and 13 Jbeta primers. Only in-frame clones appear in the TCRdb table, and some are missing; sequencing was by immunoSEQ multiplex PCR. The sample's table shows some 70,000 clones. Study conclusions and caveats: TCR beta sequences reportedly predicted most subjects' HLA-A and HLA-B alleles accurately. Later analysis showed TCR association rates varying by HLA locus, highest for DRB1 and lowest for HLA-C.

Those who donated were healthy bone marrow donors. The CDR3 spans 16 residues. Looked up from germline, CDR1 is LNHDA and CDR2 is SQIVND (reference sequence). Trimming left V 5 bases short and J 1 base short, with 14 bases between. The chain employs TRBV19 and TRBJ2-2; TRBD1 is a possible D gene (6 bases). This receptor was taken from a man aged 40-55 years in good health and CMV-seronegative. Material for sequencing was PBMCs. The CDR3 sequence: CASSPPGQMNTGELFF. In nucleotides, the CDR3 is TGTGCCAGTAGTCCCCCTGGACAGATGAACACCGGGGAGCTGTTTTTT.